A selection of T cell receptor beta chains follows, all from one sample in a study of STAT5B mutations in CD4+ large granular lymphocyte leukemia. Using immunoSEQ multiplex PCR, the repertoire was profiled, and TCRdb retains in-frame clones only, with some absent. The sample consists of 30,000 or so clones, 65% to 80% of them appearing once. The source material was CD4+ T cells from blood buffy coats. Receptor source: a human donor in good health. Each CDR3 is given with its conserved first and last residue. D genes are given only for firm matches. Rows give clone size only sometimes, using once, few, many, or a class for an expanded clone.

CDR3: CASSRLGTDTYEQYF; DNA: TGCGCCAGCAGCCGCCTCGGGACCGACACCTACGAGCAGTACTTC; V: TRBV5-1; J: TRBJ2-7; size: NA; D: NA
CDR3: CASSLVGGGYTF; DNA: TGTGCCAGCAGCTTAGTAGGGGGCGGCTACACCTTC; V: TRBV7-8; J: TRBJ1-2; size: NA; D: TRBD1
CDR3: CASSQGGFQSSYEQYF; DNA: TGCGCCAGCAGCCAAGGGGGCTTCCAAAGCTCCTACGAGCAGTACTTC; V: TRBV4-3; J: TRBJ2-7; size: NA; D: NA
CDR3: CASSQVREGAKNIQYF; DNA: TGCGCCAGCAGCCAAGTACGGGAGGGCGCCAAAAACATTCAGTACTTC; V: TRBV4-3; J: TRBJ2-4; size: NA; D: TRBD2
CDR3: CASSRGIISNEQFF; DNA: TGTGCCAGCAGCCGTGGGATCATCTCCAATGAGCAGTTCTTC; V: TRBV7-2; J: TRBJ2-1; size: NA; D: NA
CDR3: CASSVYEQFF; DNA: TGTGCCAGCAGTGTATATGAGCAGTTCTTC; V: TRBV6-1; J: TRBJ2-1; size: NA; D: NA
CDR3: CASNDPGQGIQPQHF; DNA: TGTGCCAGCAATGACCCGGGACAGGGTATTCAGCCCCAGCATTTT; V: TRBV2; J: TRBJ1-5; size: NA; D: TRBD1
CDR3: CASSFQYSNQPQHF; DNA: TGTGCCAGCAGTTTCCAGTATAGCAATCAGCCCCAGCATTTT; V: TRBV27; J: TRBJ1-5; size: NA; D: NA
CDR3: CASSIGQTIGQPQHF; DNA: TGTGCCAGCAGTATAGGACAGACCATAGGTCAGCCCCAGCATTTT; V: TRBV6-5; J: TRBJ1-5; size: once; D: NA
CDR3: CASSLSPGGDTQYF; DNA: TGTGCTAGCAGCTTATCCCCGGGGGGGGATACGCAGTATTTT; V: TRBV7-7; J: TRBJ2-3; size: once; D: TRBD2
CDR3: CASSARGQADVGYTF; DNA: TGTGCCAGCAGCGCTAGGGGTCAGGCCGATGTTGGCTACACCTTC; V: TRBV9; J: TRBJ1-2; size: NA; D: NA
CDR3: CASNRVTGSKSYEQYF; DNA: TGTGCCAGCAACCGGGTGACAGGGAGCAAGTCCTACGAGCAGTACTTC; V: TRBV6-6; J: TRBJ2-7; size: NA; D: TRBD1
CDR3: CASTRGSGRGNEQFF; DNA: TGTGCCAGTACTCGTGGTAGCGGGAGGGGAAATGAGCAGTTCTTC; V: TRBV19; J: TRBJ2-1; size: NA; D: TRBD2
CDR3: CASSPRTSANTGELFF; DNA: TGTGCCAGCTCACCCCGGACTAGCGCAAACACCGGGGAGCTGTTTTTT; V: TRBV18; J: TRBJ2-2; size: NA; D: TRBD2
CDR3: CSVEVGQTSYEQYF; DNA: TGCAGCGTTGAAGTGGGTCAGACCTCCTACGAGCAGTACTTC; V: TRBV29-1; J: TRBJ2-7; size: NA; D: NA
CDR3: CASSLSGGGETQYF; DNA: TGCGCCAGCAGCCTTAGCGGCGGGGGGGAGACCCAGTACTTC; V: TRBV5-1; J: TRBJ2-5; size: NA; D: TRBD2
CDR3: CASSQDINQPQHF; DNA: TGCGCCAGCAGCCAAGATATCAATCAGCCCCAGCATTTT; V: TRBV4-3; J: TRBJ1-5; size: NA; D: NA
CDR3: CASSEGPSTDTQYF; DNA: TGCGCCAGCAGTGAAGGACCTTCCACAGATACGCAGTATTTT; V: TRBV10-1; J: TRBJ2-3; size: NA; D: NA
CDR3: CASKEGASFRYGYTF; DNA: TGTGCCAGCAAGGAGGGGGCTTCGTTTCGCTATGGCTACACCTTC; V: TRBV27; J: TRBJ1-2; size: NA; D: TRBD1
CDR3: CASSPRLAGGLGELFF; DNA: TGTGCCAGCAGCCCCCGACTAGCGGGAGGGCTCGGGGAGCTGTTTTTT; V: TRBV5-8; J: TRBJ2-2; size: NA; D: TRBD2
CDR3: CASSTGTSGSTDTQYF; DNA: TGCGCCAGCAGCACGGGGACTAGCGGGAGCACAGATACGCAGTATTTT; V: TRBV5-1; J: TRBJ2-3; size: NA; D: TRBD2
CDR3: CASSERGGATNEKLFF; DNA: TGTGCCAGCAGTGAAAGAGGGGGCGCAACTAATGAAAAACTGTTTTTT; V: TRBV27; J: TRBJ1-4; size: NA; D: TRBD1
CDR3: CSARARTYTEAFF; DNA: TGCAGCGCCAGAGCACGGACCTACACTGAAGCTTTCTTT; V: TRBV29-1; J: TRBJ1-1; size: few; D: NA
CDR3: CASSIRVGSTEAFF; DNA: TGTGCCAGTAGTATCCGGGTGGGGTCCACTGAAGCTTTCTTT; V: TRBV19; J: TRBJ1-1; size: few; D: NA
CDR3: CASSYSGGGNNSPLHF; DNA: TGTGCCAGCAGTTATAGCGGGGGCGGGAATAATTCACCCCTCCACTTT; V: TRBV6-5; J: TRBJ1-6; size: NA; D: NA
CDR3: CASSSGGGSSYNEQFF; DNA: TGCGCCAGCAGCTCGGGAGGGGGGAGCTCCTACAATGAGCAGTTCTTC; V: TRBV5-1; J: TRBJ2-1; size: NA; D: TRBD2
CDR3: CASSDLDPSNQPQHF; DNA: TGTGCCAGCAGTGACCTAGACCCTTCCAATCAGCCCCAGCATTTT; V: TRBV6-6; J: TRBJ1-5; size: NA; D: NA
CDR3: CSAGDGVEKYF; DNA: TGCAGCGCCGGGGATGGAGTAGAGAAGTACTTC; V: TRBV29-1; J: TRBJ2-7; size: NA; D: NA
CDR3: CASSERIDSNQPQHF; DNA: TGTGCCAGCAGTGAAAGGATTGATAGCAATCAGCCCCAGCATTTT; V: TRBV6-1; J: TRBJ1-5; size: NA; D: NA
CDR3: CASSLLSAGNYGYTF; DNA: TGTGCCAGCAGCTTACTCAGTGCCGGTAACTATGGCTACACCTTC; V: TRBV7-2; J: TRBJ1-2; size: NA; D: NA
CDR3: CASSEVAVNSPLHF; DNA: TGTGCCAGCAGTGAAGTGGCAGTAAATTCACCCCTCCACTTT; V: TRBV6-1; J: TRBJ1-6; size: NA; D: NA
CDR3: CASSGLTGELFF; DNA: TGTGCCAGCAGTGGACTCACCGGGGAGCTGTTTTTT; V: TRBV2; J: TRBJ2-2; size: NA; D: NA
CDR3: CASSRGGAGEWDEQYF; DNA: TGTGCCAGCAGCCGAGGAGGAGCGGGAGAATGGGACGAGCAGTACTTC; V: TRBV28; J: TRBJ2-7; size: NA; D: TRBD2
CDR3: CASSLVGVGMNTEAFF; DNA: TGCGCCAGCAGCTTGGTGGGGGTAGGAATGAACACTGAAGCTTTCTTT; V: TRBV5-1; J: TRBJ1-1; size: NA; D: NA
CDR3: CASSPGTLAGGRDTQYF; DNA: TGCGCCAGCAGCCCAGGGACCCTAGCGGGAGGCAGAGATACGCAGTATTTT; V: TRBV5-1; J: TRBJ2-3; size: NA; D: TRBD2
CDR3: CASSTRPTDTQYF; DNA: TGTGCCAGTAGTACCCGTCCCACAGATACGCAGTATTTT; V: TRBV19; J: TRBJ2-3; size: NA; D: NA
CDR3: CASSLFAGGPNEQFF; DNA: TGTGCCAGCAGCTTATTCGCGGGAGGGCCCAATGAGCAGTTCTTC; V: TRBV7-2; J: TRBJ2-1; size: NA; D: TRBD2
CDR3: CASSLSENIQYF; DNA: TGTGCCAGCAGTTTGTCGGAGAACATTCAGTACTTC; V: TRBV14; J: TRBJ2-4; size: NA; D: NA
CDR3: CASRYGTGNTGELFF; DNA: TGCGCCAGCAGATACGGGACAGGGAACACCGGGGAGCTGTTTTTT; V: TRBV10-2; J: TRBJ2-2; size: once; D: TRBD1
CDR3: CASSRQGGVYEQYF; DNA: TGTGCCAGTAGTCGACAGGGAGGCGTGTACGAGCAGTACTTC; V: TRBV19; J: TRBJ2-7; size: NA; D: NA
CDR3: CASRFTGSSYEQYF; DNA: TGTGCAAGTCGCTTCACGGGAAGCTCCTACGAGCAGTACTTC; V: TRBV12-2; J: TRBJ2-7; size: NA; D: NA
CDR3: CASSSWTDNSPLHF; DNA: TGCGCCAGCAGCTCGTGGACAGATAATTCACCCCTCCACTTT; V: TRBV5-1; J: TRBJ1-6; size: few; D: NA
CDR3: CASRSLYYEQYF; DNA: TGTGCCAGCAGATCCCTATACTACGAGCAGTACTTC; V: TRBV6-5; J: TRBJ2-7; size: NA; D: NA
CDR3: CASGPTGFSEKLFF; DNA: TGCGCCAGCGGACCCACGGGATTCAGTGAAAAACTGTTTTTT; V: TRBV5-1; J: TRBJ1-4; size: NA; D: NA